Included here is one T cell receptor beta chain sequence, with context. Every donor had one or more pre-ART and two or more post-ART PBMC samples. Until DNA extraction, the samples held between about 1-10 million cryopreserved PBMC. A v3.0 immunoSEQ assay was performed at survey level. Data came from immunoSEQ multiplex PCR; TCRdb stores just in-frame clones and leaves some out. The sample shows 27,000 or so clones, over 80% of them seen only once. The data belong to a study of long-term antiretroviral therapy in people with HIV. Germline V lookup: CDR1 SGHAT, CDR2 FQNNGV. Trimming cost V 6 bases and J 2 bases, with 11 bases left between them. The length of the CDR3 is 14 residues.

The material was unsorted PBMCs, obtained 0.8 years before starting antiretroviral therapy. This clonotype was obtained from a man aged 18 to 30 with HIV. The genes are TRBV11-2 and TRBJ1-3; D call uncertain. The CDR3 region has the DNA TGTGCCAGCAGGGGCGGAGGACCTGGAAACACCATATATTTT. This translates into CASRGGGPGNTIYF.